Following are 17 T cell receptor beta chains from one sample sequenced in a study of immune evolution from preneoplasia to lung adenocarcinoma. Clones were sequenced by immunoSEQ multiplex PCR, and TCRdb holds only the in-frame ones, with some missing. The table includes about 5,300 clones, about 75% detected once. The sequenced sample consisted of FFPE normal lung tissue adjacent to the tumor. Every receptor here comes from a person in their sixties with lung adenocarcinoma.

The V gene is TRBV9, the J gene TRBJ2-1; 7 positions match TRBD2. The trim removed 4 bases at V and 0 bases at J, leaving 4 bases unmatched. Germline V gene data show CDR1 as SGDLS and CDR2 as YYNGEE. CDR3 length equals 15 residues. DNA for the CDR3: TGTGCCAGCAGCCCTGGGGGGGACTCCTACAATGAGCAGTTCTTC. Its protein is CASSPGGDSYNEQFF. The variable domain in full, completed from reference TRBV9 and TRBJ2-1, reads DSGVTQTPKHLITATGQRVTLRCSPRSGDLSVYWYQQSLDQGLQFLIQYYNGEERAKGNILERFSAQQFPDLHSELNLSSLELGDSALYFCASSPGGDSYNEQFFGPGTRLTVL.

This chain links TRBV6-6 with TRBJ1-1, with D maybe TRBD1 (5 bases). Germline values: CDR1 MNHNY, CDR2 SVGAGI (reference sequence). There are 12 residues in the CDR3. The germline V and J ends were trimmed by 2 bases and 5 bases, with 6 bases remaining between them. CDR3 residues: CASSYGGTEAFF. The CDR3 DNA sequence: TGTGCCAGCAGTTACGGGGGGACTGAAGCTTTCTTT.

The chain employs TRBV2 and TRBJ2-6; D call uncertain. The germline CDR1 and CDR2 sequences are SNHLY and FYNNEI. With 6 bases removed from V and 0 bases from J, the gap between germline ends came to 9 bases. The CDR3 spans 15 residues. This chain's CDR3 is CASRRDSSGANVLTF. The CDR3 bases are TGTGCCAGCAGACGTGATAGCTCTGGGGCCAACGTCCTGACTTTC.

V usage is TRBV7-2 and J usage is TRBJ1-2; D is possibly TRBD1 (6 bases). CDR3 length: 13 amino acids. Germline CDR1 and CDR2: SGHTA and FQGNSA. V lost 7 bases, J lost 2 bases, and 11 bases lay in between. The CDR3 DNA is TGTGCCAGCATCCTCACAGGGAACTATGGCTACACCTTC. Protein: CASILTGNYGYTF.

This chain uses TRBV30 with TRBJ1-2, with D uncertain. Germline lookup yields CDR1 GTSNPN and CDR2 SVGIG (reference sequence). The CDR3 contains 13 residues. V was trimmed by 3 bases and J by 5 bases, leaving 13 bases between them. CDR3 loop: CAWSQTAIYGYTF. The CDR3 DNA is TGTGCCTGGAGCCAAACAGCGATTTATGGCTACACCTTC.

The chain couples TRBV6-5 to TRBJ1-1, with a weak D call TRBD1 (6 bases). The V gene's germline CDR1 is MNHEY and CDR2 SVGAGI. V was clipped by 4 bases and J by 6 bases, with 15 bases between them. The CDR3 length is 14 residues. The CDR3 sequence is CASSSQGRGPEAFF. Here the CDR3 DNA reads TGTGCCAGCAGTTCACAGGGACGGGGGCCTGAAGCTTTCTTT.

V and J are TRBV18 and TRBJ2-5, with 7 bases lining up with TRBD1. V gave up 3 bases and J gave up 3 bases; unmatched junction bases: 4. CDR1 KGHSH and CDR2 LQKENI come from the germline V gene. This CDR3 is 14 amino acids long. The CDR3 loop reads CASSPRQGEETQYF. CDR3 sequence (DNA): TGTGCCAGCTCACCCCGACAGGGTGAAGAGACCCAGTACTTC.

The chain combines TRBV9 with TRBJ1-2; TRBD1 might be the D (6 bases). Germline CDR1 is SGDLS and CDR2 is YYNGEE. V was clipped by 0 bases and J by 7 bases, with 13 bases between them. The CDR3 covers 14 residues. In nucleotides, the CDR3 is TGTGCCAGCAGCGTAGGAGGGGGATCGCTTGGCTACACCTTC. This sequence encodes CASSVGGGSLGYTF.

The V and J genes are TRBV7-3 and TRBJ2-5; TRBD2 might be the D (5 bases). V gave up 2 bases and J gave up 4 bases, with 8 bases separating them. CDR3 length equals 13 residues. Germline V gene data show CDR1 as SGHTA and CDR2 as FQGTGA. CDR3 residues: CASSLGLAETQYF. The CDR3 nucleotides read TGTGCCAGCAGCTTAGGGCTAGCAGAGACCCAGTACTTC.

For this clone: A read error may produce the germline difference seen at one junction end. The chain's CDR3 is CASSFGGGGEQYF. CDR3 bases: TGTGCTAGCAGCTTCGGCGGGGGTGGCGAGCAGTACTTC. V is TRBV7-7 and J is TRBJ2-7; TRBD2 matches 7 bases. Germline V gene sequence: CDR1 SSHAT, CDR2 FNYEAQ (reference sequence). This CDR3 region has 13 residues.

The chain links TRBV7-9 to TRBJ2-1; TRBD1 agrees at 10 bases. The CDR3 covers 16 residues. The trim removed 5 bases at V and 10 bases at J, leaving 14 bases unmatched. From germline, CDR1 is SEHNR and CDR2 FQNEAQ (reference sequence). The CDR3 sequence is CASSSIPGQGGYEQFF. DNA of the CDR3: TGTGCCAGCAGCAGCATCCCAGGACAGGGGGGATACGAGCAGTTCTTC.

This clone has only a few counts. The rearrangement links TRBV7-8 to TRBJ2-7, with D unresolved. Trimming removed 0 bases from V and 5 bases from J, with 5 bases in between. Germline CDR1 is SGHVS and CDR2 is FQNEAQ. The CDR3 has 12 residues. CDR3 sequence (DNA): TGTGCCAGCAGCTTAGCGTACCACGAGCAGTACTTC. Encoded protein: CASSLAYHEQYF.

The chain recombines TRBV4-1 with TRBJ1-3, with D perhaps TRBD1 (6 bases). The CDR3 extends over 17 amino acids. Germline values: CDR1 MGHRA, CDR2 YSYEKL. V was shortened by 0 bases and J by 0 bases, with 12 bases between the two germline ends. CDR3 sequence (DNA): TGCGCCAGCAGCCAAGAGACAGGAAGACTCTCTGGAAACACCATATATTTT. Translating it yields CASSQETGRLSGNTIYF.

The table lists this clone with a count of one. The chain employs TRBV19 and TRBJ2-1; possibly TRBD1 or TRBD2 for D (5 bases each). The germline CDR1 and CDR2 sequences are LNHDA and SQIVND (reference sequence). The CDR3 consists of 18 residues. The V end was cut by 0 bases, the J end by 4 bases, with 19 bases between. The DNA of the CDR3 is TGTGCCAGTAGTATAGATCGCAGGAGCAGGGACGGATACAATGAGCAGTTCTTC. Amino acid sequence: CASSIDRRSRDGYNEQFF.

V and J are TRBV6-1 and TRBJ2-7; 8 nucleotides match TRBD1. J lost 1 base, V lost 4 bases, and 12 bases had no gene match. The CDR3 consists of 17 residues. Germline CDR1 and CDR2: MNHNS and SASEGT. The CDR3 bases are TGTGCCAGCAGTGGGGACAGGAGGGGGTATATTTCCTACGAGCAGTACTTC. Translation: CASSGDRRGYISYEQYF.

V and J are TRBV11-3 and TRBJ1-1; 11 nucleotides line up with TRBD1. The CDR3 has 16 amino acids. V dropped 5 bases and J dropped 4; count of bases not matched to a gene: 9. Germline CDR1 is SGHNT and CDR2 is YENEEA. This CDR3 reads CASSPWTGGASTEAFF. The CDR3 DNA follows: TGTGCCAGCAGCCCGTGGACAGGGGGCGCGAGCACTGAAGCTTTCTTT.

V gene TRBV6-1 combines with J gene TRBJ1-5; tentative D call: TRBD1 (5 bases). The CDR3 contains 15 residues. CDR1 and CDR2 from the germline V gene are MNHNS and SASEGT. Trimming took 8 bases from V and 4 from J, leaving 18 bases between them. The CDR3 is CASCRQGGENQPQHF. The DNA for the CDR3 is TGTGCCAGCTGTAGGCAGGGTGGGGAAAATCAGCCCCAGCATTTT.